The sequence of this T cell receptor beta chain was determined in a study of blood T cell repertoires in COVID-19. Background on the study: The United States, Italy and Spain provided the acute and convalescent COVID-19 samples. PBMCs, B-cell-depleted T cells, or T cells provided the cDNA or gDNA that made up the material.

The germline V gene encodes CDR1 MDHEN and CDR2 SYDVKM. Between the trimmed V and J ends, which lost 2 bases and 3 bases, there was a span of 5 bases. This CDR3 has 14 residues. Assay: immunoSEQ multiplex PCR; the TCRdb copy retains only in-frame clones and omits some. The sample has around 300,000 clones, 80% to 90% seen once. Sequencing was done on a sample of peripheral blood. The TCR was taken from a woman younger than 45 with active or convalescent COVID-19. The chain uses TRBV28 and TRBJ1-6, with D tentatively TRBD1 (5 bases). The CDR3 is CASSLQGYNSPLHF. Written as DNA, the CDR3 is TGTGCCAGCAGTTTACAGGGCTATAATTCACCCCTCCACTTT.